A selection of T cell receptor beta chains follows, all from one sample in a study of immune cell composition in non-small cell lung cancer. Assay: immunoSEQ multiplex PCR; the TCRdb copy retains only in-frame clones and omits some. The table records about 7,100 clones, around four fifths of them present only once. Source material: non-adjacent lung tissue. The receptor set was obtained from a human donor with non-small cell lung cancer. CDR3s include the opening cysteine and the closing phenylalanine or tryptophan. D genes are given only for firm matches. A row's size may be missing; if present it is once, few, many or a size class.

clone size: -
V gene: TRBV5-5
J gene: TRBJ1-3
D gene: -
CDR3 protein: CASRSGRFSGNTIYF
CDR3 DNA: TGTGCCAGCAGGTCGGGACGGTTCTCTGGAAACACCATATATTTT

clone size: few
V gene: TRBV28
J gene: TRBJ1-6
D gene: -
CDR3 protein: CASSLGSSYNSPLHF
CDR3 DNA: TGTGCCAGCAGTTTGGGGTCCTCCTATAATTCACCCCTCCACTTT

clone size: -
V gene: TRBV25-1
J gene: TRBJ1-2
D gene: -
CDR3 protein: CASSARTATRGYTF
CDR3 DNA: TGTGCCAGCAGTGCCAGGACAGCTACGCGTGGCTACACCTTC

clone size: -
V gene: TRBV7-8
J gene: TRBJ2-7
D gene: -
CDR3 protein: CASSSRTAYEQYF
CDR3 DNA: TGTGCCAGCAGCTCGCGGACAGCCTACGAGCAGTACTTC

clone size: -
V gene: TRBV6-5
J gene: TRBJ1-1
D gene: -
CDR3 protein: CASSSKTESNTEAFF
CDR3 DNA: TGTGCCAGCAGCTCCAAGACAGAGTCAAACACTGAAGCTTTCTTT

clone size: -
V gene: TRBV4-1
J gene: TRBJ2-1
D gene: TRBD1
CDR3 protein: CASSQDEGTGSHEQFF
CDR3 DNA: TGCGCCAGCAGCCAAGATGAAGGGACAGGGTCCCATGAGCAGTTCTTC

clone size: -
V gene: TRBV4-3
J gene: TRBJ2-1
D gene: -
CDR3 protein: CASSHDRNEQFF
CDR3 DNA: TGCGCCAGCAGCCACGACAGAAATGAGCAGTTCTTC

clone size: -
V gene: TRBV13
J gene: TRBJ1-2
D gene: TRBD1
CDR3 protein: CASSHTGGIGYTF
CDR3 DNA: TGTGCCAGCAGCCACACAGGGGGCATTGGCTACACCTTC

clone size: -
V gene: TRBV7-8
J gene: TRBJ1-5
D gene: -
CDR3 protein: CASSLWGESNQPQHF
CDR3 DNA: TGTGCCAGCAGCTTATGGGGGGAGAGCAATCAGCCCCAGCATTTT

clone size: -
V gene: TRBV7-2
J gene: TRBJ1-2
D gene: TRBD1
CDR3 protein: CASSFPGQGVLYGYTF
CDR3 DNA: TGTGCCAGCAGCTTCCCGGGACAGGGTGTACTTTATGGCTACACCTTC

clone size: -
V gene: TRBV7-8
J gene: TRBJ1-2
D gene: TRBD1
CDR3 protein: CASSLEDGTAFYGYTF
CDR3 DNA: TGTGCCAGCAGCTTAGAAGACGGGACAGCATTTTATGGCTACACCTTC

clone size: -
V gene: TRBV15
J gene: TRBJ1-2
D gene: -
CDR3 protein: CATSRGGDGYGYTF
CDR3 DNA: TGTGCCACCAGCAGAGGTGGGGACGGCTATGGCTACACCTTC

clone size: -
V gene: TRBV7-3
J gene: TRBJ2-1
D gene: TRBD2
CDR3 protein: CASSLTGLAGGPYNEQFF
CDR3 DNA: TGTGCCAGCAGCTTAACAGGACTAGCGGGGGGACCGTACAATGAGCAGTTCTTC

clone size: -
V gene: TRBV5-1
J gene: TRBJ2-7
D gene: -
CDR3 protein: CASSLSGQIFYEQYF
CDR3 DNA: TGCGCCAGCAGCTTGAGTGGACAGATATTTTACGAGCAGTACTTC

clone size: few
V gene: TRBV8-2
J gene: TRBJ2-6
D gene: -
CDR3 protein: CGRVITQSRANVLTF
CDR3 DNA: TGTGGCAGAGTGATAACACAAAGTCGGGCCAACGTCCTGACTTTC

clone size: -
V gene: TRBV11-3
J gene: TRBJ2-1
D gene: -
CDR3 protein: CASSLDSGVNNEQFF
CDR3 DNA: TGTGCCAGCAGCTTAGATTCGGGGGTAAACAATGAGCAGTTCTTC

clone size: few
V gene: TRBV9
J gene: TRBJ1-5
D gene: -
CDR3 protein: CASSVSGNQPQHF
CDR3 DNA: TGTGCCAGCAGCGTATCGGGCAATCAGCCCCAGCATTTT